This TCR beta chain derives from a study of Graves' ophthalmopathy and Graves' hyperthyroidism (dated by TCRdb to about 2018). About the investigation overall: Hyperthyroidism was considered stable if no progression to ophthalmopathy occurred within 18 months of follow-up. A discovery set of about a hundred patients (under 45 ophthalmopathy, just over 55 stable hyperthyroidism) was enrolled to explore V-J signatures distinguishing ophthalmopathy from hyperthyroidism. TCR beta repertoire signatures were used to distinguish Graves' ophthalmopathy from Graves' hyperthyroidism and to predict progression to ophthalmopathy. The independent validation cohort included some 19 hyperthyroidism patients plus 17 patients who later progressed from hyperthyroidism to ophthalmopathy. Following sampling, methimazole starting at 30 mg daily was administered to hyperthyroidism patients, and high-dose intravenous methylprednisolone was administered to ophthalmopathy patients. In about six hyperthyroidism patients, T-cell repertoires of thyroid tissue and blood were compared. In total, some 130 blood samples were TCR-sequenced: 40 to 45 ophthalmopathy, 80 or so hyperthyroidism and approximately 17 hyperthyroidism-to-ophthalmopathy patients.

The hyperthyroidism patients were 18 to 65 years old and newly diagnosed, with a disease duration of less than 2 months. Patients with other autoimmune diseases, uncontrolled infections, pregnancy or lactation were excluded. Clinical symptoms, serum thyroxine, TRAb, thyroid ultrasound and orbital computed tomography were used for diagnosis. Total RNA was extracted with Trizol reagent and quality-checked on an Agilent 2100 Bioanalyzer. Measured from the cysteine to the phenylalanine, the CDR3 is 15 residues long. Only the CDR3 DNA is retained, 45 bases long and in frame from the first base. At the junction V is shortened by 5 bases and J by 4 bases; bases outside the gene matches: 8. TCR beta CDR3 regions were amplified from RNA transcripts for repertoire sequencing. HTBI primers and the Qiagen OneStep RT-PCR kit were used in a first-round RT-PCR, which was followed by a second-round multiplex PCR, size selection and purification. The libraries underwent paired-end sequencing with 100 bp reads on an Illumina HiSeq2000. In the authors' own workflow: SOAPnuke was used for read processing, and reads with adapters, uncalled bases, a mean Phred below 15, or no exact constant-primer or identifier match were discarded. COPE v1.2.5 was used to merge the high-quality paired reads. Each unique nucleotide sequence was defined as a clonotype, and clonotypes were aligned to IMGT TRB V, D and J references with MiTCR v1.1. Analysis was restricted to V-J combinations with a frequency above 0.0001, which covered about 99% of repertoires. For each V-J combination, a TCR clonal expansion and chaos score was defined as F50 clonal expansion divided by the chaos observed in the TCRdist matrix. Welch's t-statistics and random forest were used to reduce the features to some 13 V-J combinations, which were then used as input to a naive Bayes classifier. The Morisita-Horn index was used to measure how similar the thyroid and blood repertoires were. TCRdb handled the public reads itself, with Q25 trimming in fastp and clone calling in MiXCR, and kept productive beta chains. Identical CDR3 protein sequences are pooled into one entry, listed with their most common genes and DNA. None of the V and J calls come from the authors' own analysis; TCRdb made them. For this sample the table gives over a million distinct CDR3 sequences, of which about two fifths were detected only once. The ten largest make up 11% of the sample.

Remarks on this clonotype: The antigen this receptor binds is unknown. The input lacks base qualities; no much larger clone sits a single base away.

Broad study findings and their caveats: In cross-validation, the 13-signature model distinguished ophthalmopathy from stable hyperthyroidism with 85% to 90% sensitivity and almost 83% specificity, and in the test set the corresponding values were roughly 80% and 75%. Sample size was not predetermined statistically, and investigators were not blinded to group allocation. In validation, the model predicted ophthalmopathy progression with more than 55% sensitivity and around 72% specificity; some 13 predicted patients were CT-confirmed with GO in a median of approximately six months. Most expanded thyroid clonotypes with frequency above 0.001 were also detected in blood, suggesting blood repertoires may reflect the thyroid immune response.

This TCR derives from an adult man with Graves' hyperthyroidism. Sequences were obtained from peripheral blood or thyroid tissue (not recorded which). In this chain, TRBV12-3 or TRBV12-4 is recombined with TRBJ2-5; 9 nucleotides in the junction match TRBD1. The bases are TGTGCCAGCAGTGGGGGCGGGACAGGGTCAGAGACCCAGTACTTC. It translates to CASSGGGTGSETQYF.